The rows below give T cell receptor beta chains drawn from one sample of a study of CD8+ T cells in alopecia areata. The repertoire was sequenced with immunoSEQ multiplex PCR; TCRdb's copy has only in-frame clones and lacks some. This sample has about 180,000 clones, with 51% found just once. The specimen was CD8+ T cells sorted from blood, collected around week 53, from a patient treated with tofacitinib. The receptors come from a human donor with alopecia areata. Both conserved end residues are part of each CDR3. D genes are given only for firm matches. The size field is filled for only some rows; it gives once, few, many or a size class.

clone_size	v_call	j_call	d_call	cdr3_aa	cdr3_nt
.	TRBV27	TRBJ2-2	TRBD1	CASSPDREWTGGELFF	TGTGCCAGCAGCCCCGACAGGGAGTGGACGGGCGGGGAGCTGTTTTTT
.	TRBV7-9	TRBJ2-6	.	CASSFGRPSGANVLTF	TGTGCCAGCAGCTTCGGAAGGCCTTCTGGGGCCAACGTCCTGACTTTC
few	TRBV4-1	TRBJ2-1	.	CASSQDGVGAEQFF	TGCGCCAGCAGCCAAGATGGGGTTGGGGCTGAGCAGTTCTTC
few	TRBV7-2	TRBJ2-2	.	CASSLQPMNTGELFF	TGTGCCAGCAGCTTGCAACCGATGAACACCGGGGAGCTGTTTTTT
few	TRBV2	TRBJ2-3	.	CASSPGEASTDTQYF	TGTGCCAGCAGTCCGGGGGAAGCGTCCACAGATACGCAGTATTTT
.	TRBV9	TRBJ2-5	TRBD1	CASSAWTGGPETQYF	TGTGCCAGCAGCGCCTGGACAGGGGGCCCAGAGACCCAGTACTTC
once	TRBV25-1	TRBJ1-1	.	CASSESSTNTEAFF	TGTGCCAGCAGTGAATCCTCTACGAACACTGAAGCTTTCTTT
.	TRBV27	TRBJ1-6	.	CASSLDPGYSPLHF	TGTGCCAGCAGCTTAGACCCAGGGTATTCACCCCTCCACTTT
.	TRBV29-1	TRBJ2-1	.	CSVRGADYNEQFF	TGCAGCGTACGCGGGGCAGACTACAATGAGCAGTTCTTC
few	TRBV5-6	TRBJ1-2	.	CASSYDSAYGYTF	TGTGCCAGCAGCTACGACTCTGCCTATGGCTACACCTTC
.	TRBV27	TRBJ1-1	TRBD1	CASSAGGWNTEAFF	TGTGCCAGCAGTGCAGGGGGTTGGAACACTGAAGCTTTCTTT
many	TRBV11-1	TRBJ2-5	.	CASSFGSQETQYF	TGTGCCAGCAGCTTCGGCAGCCAAGAGACCCAGTACTTC
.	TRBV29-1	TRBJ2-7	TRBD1	CSVEDRGTGGSEQYF	TGCAGCGTTGAAGATCGCGGGACAGGGGGGAGCGAGCAGTACTTC
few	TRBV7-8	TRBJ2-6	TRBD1	CASSLGTGLPGANVLTF	TGTGCCAGCAGCTTAGGGACAGGGCTCCCCGGGGCCAACGTCCTGACTTTC
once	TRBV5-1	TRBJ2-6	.	CASSPPGGANVLTF	TGCGCCAGCAGCCCACCCGGGGGGGCCAACGTCCTGACTTTC